The 6 T cell receptor beta chains below come from one sample, sequenced in a study of cytomegalovirus exposure and HLA in healthy donors. The data were produced by immunoSEQ multiplex PCR, yet TCRdb's version contains in-frame clones alone and is incomplete. The sample holds fewer than 150,000 clones, around 90% seen once. The sample taken for sequencing was PBMCs. The receptors come from a young woman in good health and CMV-seropositive.

V usage is TRBV4-3 and J usage is TRBJ2-3, with 7 nucleotides matching TRBD2. With V trimmed by 5 bases and J by 0 bases, 20 bases remained unmatched. The length of the CDR3 is 20 residues. CDR1 is LGHNA and CDR2 is YSLEER in the germline V gene. The CDR3: CASSYTTGTKKKLSTDTQYF. For the CDR3, the DNA is TGCGCCAGCAGCTACACCACCGGGACTAAGAAAAAGCTTAGCACAGATACGCAGTATTTT.

The CDR3: CASSPPLGLVVYEQYF. As DNA, the CDR3 is TGTGCCAGCAGTCCGCCCCTAGGCTTGGTGGTTTACGAGCAGTACTTC. The chain has TRBV28 and TRBJ2-7; D not certain. The CDR3 is 16 residues long. The germline V and J ends were trimmed by 5 bases and 4 bases, with 21 bases remaining between them. Germline lookup yields CDR1 MDHEN and CDR2 SYDVKM. Combining the CDR3 with reference TRBV28 and TRBJ2-7 gives the whole variable domain DVKVTQSSRYLVKRTGEKVFLECVQDMDHENMFWYRQDPGLGLRLIYFSYDVKMKEKGDIPEGYSVSREKKERFSLILESASTNQTSMYLCASSPPLGLVVYEQYFGPGTRLTVT.

This clone came up a few times. The chain links TRBV30 to TRBJ2-4; TRBD2 might be the D (5 bases). CDR1 is GTSNPN, CDR2 SVGIG, per germline (reference sequence). CDR3 length: 13 amino acids. V lost 5 bases and J 6 bases, leaving 14 bases between the germline ends. The CDR3 nucleotides read TGTGCCTGGCGAAGTGGGAGCTCAAACATTCAGTACTTC. This codes for CAWRSGSSNIQYF.

The chain carries TRBV4-1 and TRBJ1-6; 10 positions match TRBD1. In germline, CDR1 is MGHRA, CDR2 YSYEKL. The CDR3 covers 13 residues. With V trimmed by 8 bases and J by 7 bases, 2 bases remained unmatched. The CDR3 here is CASGTGENSPLHF. CDR3 DNA: TGCGCCAGCGGGACAGGGGAAAATTCACCCCTCCACTTT.

The chain recombines TRBV13 with TRBJ2-4; TRBD2 matches 14 bases. Trimming cost V 5 bases and J 7 bases; bases outside gene matches: 10. This CDR3 has 17 amino acids. Per germline, CDR1 PRHDT and CDR2 FYEKMQ (reference sequence). The CDR3 spells CASSPLGTSGSENIQYF. DNA of the CDR3: TGTGCCAGCAGCCCCCTCGGGACTAGCGGGAGTGAGAACATTCAGTACTTC.

The chain has TRBV5-1 and TRBJ2-2, with TRBD1 matching 9 bases. This CDR3 region has 15 residues. Germline V gives CDR1 SGHRS, CDR2 YFSETQ. The ends lost 3 bases at V and 6 bases at J; junction bases unmatched: 6. The CDR3 loop is CASSSQGASPGELFF. The DNA for the CDR3 is TGCGCCAGCAGCTCACAGGGGGCTAGTCCCGGGGAGCTGTTTTTT. The entire variable domain, with the rest obtained from reference TRBV5-1 and TRBJ2-2, is as follows: KAGVTQTPRYLIKTRGQQVTLSCSPISGHRSVSWYQQTPGQGLQFLFEYFSETQRNKGNFPGRFSGRQFSNSRSEMNVSTLELGDSALYLCASSSQGASPGELFFGEGSRLTVL.